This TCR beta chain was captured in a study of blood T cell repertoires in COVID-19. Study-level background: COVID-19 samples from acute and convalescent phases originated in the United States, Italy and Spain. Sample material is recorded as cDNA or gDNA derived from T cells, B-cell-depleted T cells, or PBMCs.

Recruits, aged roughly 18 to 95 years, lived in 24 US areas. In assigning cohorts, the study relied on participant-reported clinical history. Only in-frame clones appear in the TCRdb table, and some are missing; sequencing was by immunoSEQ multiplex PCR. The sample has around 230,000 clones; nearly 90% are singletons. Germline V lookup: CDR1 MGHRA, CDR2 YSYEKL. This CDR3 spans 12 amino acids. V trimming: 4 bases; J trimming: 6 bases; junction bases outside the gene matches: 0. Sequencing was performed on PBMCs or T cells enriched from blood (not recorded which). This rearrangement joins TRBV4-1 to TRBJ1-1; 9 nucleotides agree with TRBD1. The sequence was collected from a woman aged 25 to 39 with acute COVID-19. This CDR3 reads CASSRTGAEAFF. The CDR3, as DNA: TGCGCCAGCAGCCGGACAGGGGCTGAAGCTTTCTTT.